This TCR beta chain was identified during a study of blood T cell repertoires in COVID-19. Study at large: T cells, B-cell-depleted T cells, or PBMCs supplied cDNA or gDNA.

J gave up 3 bases and V 2 bases, and 3 bases lay outside the gene matches. The CDR3 spans 15 residues. Germline V CDR1 and CDR2: SNHLY, FYNNEI. Seattle enrolled patients during active infection and tracked them longitudinally. Only in-frame clones appear in the TCRdb table, and some are missing; sequencing was by immunoSEQ multiplex PCR. Here the sample spans 200,000 to 250,000 clones, roughly 92% being singletons. The source of this sequence is a man aged 55 to 69 with COVID-19, enrolled during active disease. The specimen sequenced was peripheral blood. The rearrangement joins TRBV2 to TRBJ2-4; 8 nucleotides agree with TRBD2. CDR3 sequence reads: CASSEQGLVKNIQYF. For the CDR3, the DNA is TGTGCCAGCAGTGAACAGGGACTAGTCAAAAACATTCAGTACTTC. Combining the CDR3 with reference TRBV2 and TRBJ2-4 gives the whole variable domain EPEVTQTPSHQVTQMGQEVILRCVPISNHLYFYWYRQILGQKVEFLVSFYNNEISEKSEIFDDQFSVERPDGSNFTLKIRSTKLEDSAMYFCASSEQGLVKNIQYFGAGTRLSVL.